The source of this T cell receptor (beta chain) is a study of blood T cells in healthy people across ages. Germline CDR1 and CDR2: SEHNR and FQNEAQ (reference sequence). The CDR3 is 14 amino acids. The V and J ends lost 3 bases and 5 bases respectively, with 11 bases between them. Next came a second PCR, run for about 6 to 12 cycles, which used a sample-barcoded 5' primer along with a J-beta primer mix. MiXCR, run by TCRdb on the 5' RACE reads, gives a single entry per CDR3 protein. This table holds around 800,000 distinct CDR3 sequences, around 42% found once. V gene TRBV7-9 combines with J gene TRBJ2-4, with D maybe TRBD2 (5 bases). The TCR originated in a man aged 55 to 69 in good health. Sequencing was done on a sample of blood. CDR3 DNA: TGTGCCAGCAGCTTCGAGGGCCTGGAAAACATTCAGTACTTC. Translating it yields CASSFEGLENIQYF. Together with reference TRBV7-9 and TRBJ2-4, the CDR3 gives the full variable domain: DTGVSQNPRHKITKRGQNVTFRCDPISEHNRLYWYRQTLGQGPEFLTYFQNEAQLEKSRLLSDRFSAERPKGSFSTLEIQRTEQGDSAMYLCASSFEGLENIQYFGAGTRLSVL.